This entry lists 9 T cell receptor beta chains sequenced from one sample in a study of shared clonotypes between healthy human individuals. The protocol was immunoSEQ multiplex PCR, while the TCRdb copy is restricted to in-frame clones and leaves out a portion. The sample shows around 1,900,000 clones, 80% to 95% of them seen only once. It was CD45RO-negative cells, positively selected for CCR7, that made up naive CD8 cells, with terminally differentiated effector memory CD45RA+ cells excluded. The specimen was naive CD8+ T cells from PBMCs. The receptors come from a man aged 18 to 30 in good health. Some clones in this sample may be carry-over from other donors' samples.

The chain combines TRBV2 with TRBJ2-3; 8 bases align to TRBD2. The V segment lost 4 bases and the J segment 4 bases; nucleotides outside the gene matches: 7. Germline CDR1 reads SNHLY; CDR2 reads FYNNEI. The CDR3 has 15 residues. CDR3 DNA: TGTGCCAGCAGTGGGGAGGGACTAGTGGCAGATACGCAGTATTTT. It yields the protein CASSGEGLVADTQYF.

As regards this clone: In the same sample, other DNA sequences code for this CDR3. The gene calls are TRBV29-1 and TRBJ2-7; TRBD1 might be the D (6 bases). The CDR3 is made up of 13 amino acids. V was trimmed by 2 bases and J by 1 base, leaving 9 bases between them. Germline assignment: CDR1 SQVTM and CDR2 ANQGSEA. The CDR3 here is CSVERQGSYEQYF. The CDR3 nucleotides are TGCAGCGTTGAAAGGCAGGGGTCCTACGAGCAGTACTTC.

This clone was counted once. The rearrangement uses TRBV5-1 and TRBJ1-2; unclear D gene. V lost 4 bases to trimming and J lost 8 bases, with 9 bases between them. This CDR3 is built from 11 residues. The V gene's germline CDR1 is SGHRS and CDR2 YFSETQ. CDR3 sequence (DNA): TGCGCCAGCAGCCCTGGGAGCGGCTACACCTTC. Amino acids: CASSPGSGYTF.

The chain recombines TRBV7-9 with TRBJ2-7, with 7 bases identical to TRBD1. Per the germline V gene, CDR1 is SEHNR and CDR2 is FQNEAQ (reference sequence). The CDR3 has 14 amino acids. V shed 6 bases, J shed 5 bases, and the junction held 10 bases outside the gene matches. CDR3: CASREGGLLNEQYF. As DNA, the CDR3 is TGTGCCAGCAGGGAAGGGGGCCTTCTAAACGAGCAGTACTTC.

The V gene is TRBV27, the J gene TRBJ2-7; TRBD2 matches 7 bases. Germline CDR1 MNHEY, CDR2 SMNVEV (reference sequence). Trimming cost V 8 bases and J 0 bases; bases outside gene matches: 10. This CDR3 comprises 15 residues. Here the CDR3 reads CASGLLGDYSYEQYF. In nucleotides, the CDR3 is TGTGCCAGCGGCCTGTTGGGGGACTACTCCTACGAGCAGTACTTC.

V is TRBV2 and J is TRBJ2-1, with D perhaps TRBD1 or TRBD2 (5 bases each). V lost 7 bases and J lost 7, with 20 bases in between. The CDR3 is 15 amino acids. Germline V CDR1 and CDR2: SNHLY, FYNNEI. The CDR3, as DNA: TGTGCCAGCAATAATCGGGACCCCGAACAAAATGAGCAGTTCTTC. Translation gives CASNNRDPEQNEQFF.

This chain links TRBV7-8 with TRBJ2-5; possible D gene TRBD1, 5 bases. V was cut by 0 bases and J by 2 bases, with 16 bases left in between. Germline V lookup: CDR1 SGHVS, CDR2 FQNEAQ. CDR3 length: 17 residues. The CDR3 DNA reads TGTGCCAGCAGCTTAGCGTGGCAGGGCAATTGGCAAGAGACCCAGTACTTC. As protein: CASSLAWQGNWQETQYF.

The CDR3 protein is CASSFMGGAGEQYF. The CDR3 DNA follows: TGTGCCAGCAGTTTTATGGGGGGGGCCGGGGAGCAGTACTTC. The chain links TRBV27 to TRBJ2-7, with D possibly TRBD2 on 7 matching bases. V shed 3 bases and J shed 7 bases, with 16 bases lying between them. There are 14 residues in the CDR3. Germline CDR1 is MNHEY and CDR2 is SMNVEV (reference sequence).

The chain links TRBV4-1 to TRBJ1-1; the D gene is possibly TRBD1 (5 bases). CDR3 size: 15 residues. V was trimmed by 3 bases and J by 4 bases, leaving 15 bases between them. Germline lookup yields CDR1 MGHRA and CDR2 YSYEKL. CDR3 sequence reads: CASSQTGALSTEAFF. CDR3 bases: TGCGCCAGCAGCCAGACCGGGGCCCTGAGCACTGAAGCTTTCTTT.